This is a list of T cell receptor beta chains from one sample in a study of cytomegalovirus exposure and HLA in healthy donors. TCRdb keeps only in-frame clones here, not all; method: immunoSEQ multiplex PCR. The sample holds around 300,000 clones, approximately 90% seen once. The sequenced material came from PBMCs. These receptors were taken from a young woman in good health and CMV-seronegative. Each CDR3 is given without its conserved first and last residue. Fields, in order: V gene, J gene, CDR3 protein.

>TRBV2|TRBJ2-7
ASSESGTGTYEQY
>TRBV28|TRBJ1-6
ASSPQGSYNSPLH
>TRBV9|TRBJ2-7
ASSVASSYEQY
>TRBV19|TRBJ2-7
ASMGPGLADSYEQY
>TRBV2|TRBJ2-5
ASSETQGQETQY
>TRBV5-4|TRBJ2-7
ASSLGDRGPSYEQY
>TRBV6-6|TRBJ2-1
ASSSSTGAYNEQF
>TRBV2|TRBJ2-5
ASSVRQGGETQY
>TRBV6-5|TRBJ2-7
ASSYWGRRIHEQY
>TRBV10-3|TRBJ1-1
AISESMRQGSTEAF
>TRBV9|TRBJ2-1
ASSVGSGTNEQF
>TRBV11-1|TRBJ2-1
ASSPTIRDIYNEQF
>TRBV2|TRBJ2-7
ASIGGDRDEQY
>TRBV5-1|TRBJ1-4
ASSLDNPGLLNEKLF
>TRBV23-1|TRBJ2-6
ASSDRTTTNSGANVLT
>TRBV10-3|TRBJ1-1
ATEGRDRGAF
>TRBV9|TRBJ2-1
ASSEEGGGAYGEQF
>TRBV5-1|TRBJ2-7
ASSASGTRSYEQY
>TRBV4-1|.
ASSQDTGSYEQY
>TRBV11-2|TRBJ1-2
ASSSAGAEILPFYGYT
>TRBV25-1|TRBJ1-5
ASSDGGGGNQPQH
>TRBV27|TRBJ1-2
ASSHGGGGYGYT
>TRBV5-6|TRBJ1-2
ASSPLDKGPGGYT
>TRBV23-1|TRBJ2-5
ASETQGSAVTQY
>TRBV5-6|TRBJ2-7
ASKRTGESSYEQY
>TRBV18|TRBJ1-1
ASSPPRRQMNTEAF
>TRBV2|TRBJ1-2
ASIWVAGGAPGYT
>TRBV10-2|TRBJ2-2
ASSIGTGELF
>TRBV9|TRBJ2-1
ASSVQKGGGVYNEQF
>TRBV19|TRBJ1-5
ASSLTGGQPQH
>TRBV7-2|TRBJ2-7
ASSPGTGGYEQY
>TRBV7-9|TRBJ1-4
ASSPLTGGHEKLF
>TRBV5-1|TRBJ2-7
ASSLAAGTGGYEQY
>TRBV25-1|TRBJ1-1
ASGGTGNTEAF
>TRBV4-1|TRBJ2-7
ASSPTSVESYEQY
>TRBV5-1|TRBJ1-3
ASSSTGSDGNTIY
>TRBV2|TRBJ2-2
ASRRIAGELF
>TRBV13|TRBJ1-2
ASSLERGAGRDYGYT
>TRBV5-3|TRBJ1-2
AREKGQGHRNYGYT
>TRBV30|TRBJ1-1
ASLRGNTEAF
>TRBV10-2|TRBJ1-2
ASSGTENNYGYT
>TRBV4-1|TRBJ1-1
ASSQGPSQTEAF
>TRBV27|TRBJ2-1
ASSLWGLAGAGEQF
>TRBV5-1|TRBJ1-2
ASSLAGEGVLDYGYT
>TRBV6-1|TRBJ1-1
ASSGQLNTEAF
>TRBV5-1|TRBJ1-1
ASSLQGQGNTEAF